This T cell receptor beta chain was observed in a study of regulatory T cells in long-lasting Graves disease. Regarding the study as a whole: TCR diversity in persistent Graves' patients was below that of newly diagnosed ones.

V was cut by 4 bases and J by 10 bases, with 22 bases left in between. CDR3 length: 15 amino acids. Germline V gene lookup returns CDR1 SGHTA and CDR2 FQGNSA. Comment on this clonotype: The antigen is not known.

Time point noted: persistent/refractory GD, antithyroid drugs over 5 years with positive TRAb. With RNA extracted from PBMCs as input, the TCR library was made. Arm-PCR of CDR3 regions with iRepertoire HTBI primers generated TCR beta libraries. Original analysis: Taken together, the samples had 62 TRBV and roughly 14 TRBJ segments identified. TCRdb reprocessed the multiplex PCR reads via MiXCR and lists one record per CDR3 protein. The authors' filters were not applied to this entry. The data contain 500,000 to 700,000 distinct CDR3 sequences, 25% to 30% of them singletons. This sequence joins TRBV7-2 and TRBJ2-5; D may be TRBD1 or TRBD2 (5 bases each). The sequenced sample was peripheral blood mononuclear cells (PBMCs), obtained when the disease was refractory, from a patient treated with antithyroid drugs. The clonotype comes from a female donor with Graves disease. The CDR3 region is CASSSPLLGTEDQYF. In DNA, the CDR3 is TGTGCCAGCAGCTCACCGCTACTAGGGACGGAAGACCAGTACTTC.